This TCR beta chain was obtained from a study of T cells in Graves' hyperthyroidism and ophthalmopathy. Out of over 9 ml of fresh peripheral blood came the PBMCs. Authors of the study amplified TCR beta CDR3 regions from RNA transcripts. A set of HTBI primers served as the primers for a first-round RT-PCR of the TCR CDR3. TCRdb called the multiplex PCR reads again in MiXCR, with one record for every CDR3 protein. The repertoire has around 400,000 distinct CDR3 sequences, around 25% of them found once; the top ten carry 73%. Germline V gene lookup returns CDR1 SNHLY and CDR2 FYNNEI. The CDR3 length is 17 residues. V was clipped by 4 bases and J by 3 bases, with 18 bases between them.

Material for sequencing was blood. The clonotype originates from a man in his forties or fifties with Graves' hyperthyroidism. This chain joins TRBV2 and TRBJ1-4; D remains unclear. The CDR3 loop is CASSGPGGYRANEKLFF. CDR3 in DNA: TGTGCCAGCAGTGGCCCCGGCGGGTATAGGGCTAATGAAAAACTGTTTTTT.